The 8 T cell receptor beta chains below were found in one sample sequenced in a study of cytotoxic CD8 clonotypes in ibrutinib-treated CLL. Clones were sequenced by immunoSEQ multiplex PCR, and TCRdb holds only the in-frame ones, with some missing. Among about 72,000 clones, around 65% were seen once, and the ten largest hold approximately 5.2%. Sample: PBMCs, taken after 12 months of ibrutinib treatment. Receptor source: a human donor with chronic lymphocytic leukemia.

The chain carries TRBV4-2 and TRBJ1-2; a possible D gene is TRBD1 (6 bases). Germline V lookup: CDR1 LGHNA, CDR2 YNFKEQ. This CDR3 has 15 residues. The ends were cut back, 0 bases at V and 4 bases at J, with 12 bases in the middle. As DNA, the CDR3 is TGTGCCAGCAGCCAAGATCCGGGGGGGCCCTATGGCTACACCTTC. Protein sequence: CASSQDPGGPYGYTF.

In this sample, this clone turned up many times. This chain uses TRBV2 with TRBJ2-3; TRBD2 matches at 11 bases. This CDR3 region has 15 residues. Germline V gives CDR1 SNHLY, CDR2 FYNNEI. The V and J ends lost 5 bases and 9 bases, in that order; junction bases with no gene match: 10. The DNA for the CDR3 is TGTGCCAGCAGTAAGGCTAGCGGGGGGAGAGGGACGCAGTATTTT. Residues: CASSKASGGRGTQYF.

The rearrangement uses TRBV6-5 and TRBJ1-2; 9 bases match TRBD1. V shed 6 bases, J shed 5 bases, and the junction held 10 bases outside the gene matches. CDR1 and CDR2 from the germline V gene are MNHEY and SVGAGI. The CDR3 has 15 amino acids. CDR3 residues: CASRPIQTGGYGYTF. DNA for the CDR3: TGTGCCAGCAGACCAATACAGACAGGGGGATATGGCTACACCTTC.

This chain connects TRBV18 to TRBJ1-1; D call uncertain. In germline, CDR1 is KGHSH, CDR2 LQKENI. With 2 bases removed from V and 0 bases from J, the gap between germline ends came to 7 bases. The CDR3 totals 14 residues. The CDR3 nucleotides are TGTGCCAGCTCACCAGCTCCAGTGAACACTGAAGCTTTCTTT. This sequence encodes CASSPAPVNTEAFF.

This clone was found a few times. The rearrangement joins TRBV27 to TRBJ2-7, with D perhaps TRBD1 or TRBD2 (5 bases each). Germline CDR1 reads MNHEY; CDR2 reads SMNVEV (reference sequence). This CDR3 contains 14 residues. Deletions cut 4 bases from V and 7 bases from J, with 17 bases between. For the CDR3, the DNA is TGTGCCAGCAGTTACAGGTCGAGGGGTCGGGAGCAGTACTTC. Translating gives CASSYRSRGREQYF.

The chain has TRBV29-1 and TRBJ2-5; 10 bases are shared with TRBD2. The V segment lost 6 bases and the J segment 6 bases; nucleotides outside the gene matches: 7. This CDR3 spans 13 amino acids. Germline lookup yields CDR1 SQVTM and CDR2 ANQGSEA. The CDR3 loop reads CSVQAGGLKTQYF. The CDR3 region has the DNA TGCAGCGTCCAAGCGGGGGGGCTGAAGACCCAGTACTTC.

This chain joins TRBV7-2 and TRBJ1-5; D is unclear. The CDR3 runs 15 residues. Trimming pared 5 bases from V and 3 bases from J, leaving 14 bases between. Looked up from germline, CDR1 is SGHTA and CDR2 is FQGNSA. The CDR3 region has the DNA TGTGCCAGCAGCCCATACCGGGGTGACAATCAGCCCCAGCATTTT. It translates to CASSPYRGDNQPQHF.

The chain joins TRBV7-8 to TRBJ1-1; a possible D gene is TRBD1 (6 bases). The germline V and J ends were trimmed by 0 bases and 13 bases, with 18 bases remaining between them. The CDR3 extends over 14 amino acids. CDR1 and CDR2 from the germline V gene are SGHVS and FQNEAQ. The DNA for the CDR3 is TGTGCCAGCAGCTTAGCGGGTTCAGGGGATGTTGGTTTCTTT. It specifies CASSLAGSGDVGFF.